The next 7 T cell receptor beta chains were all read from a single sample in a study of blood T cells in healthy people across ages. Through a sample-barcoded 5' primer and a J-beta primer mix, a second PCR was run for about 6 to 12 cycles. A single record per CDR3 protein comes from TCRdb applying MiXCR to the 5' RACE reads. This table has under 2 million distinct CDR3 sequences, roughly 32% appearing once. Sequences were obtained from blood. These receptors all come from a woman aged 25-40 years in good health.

The CDR3 DNA sequence: TGTGCCAGCAGTTTCGGTAGGGGATATGGCTATGGCTACACCTTC. Protein product: CASSFGRGYGYGYTF. This chain joins TRBV12-3 or TRBV12-4 and TRBJ1-2, with D maybe TRBD1 (5 bases). Trimming left V 3 bases short and J 4 bases short, with 15 bases between. The length of the CDR3 is 15 residues.

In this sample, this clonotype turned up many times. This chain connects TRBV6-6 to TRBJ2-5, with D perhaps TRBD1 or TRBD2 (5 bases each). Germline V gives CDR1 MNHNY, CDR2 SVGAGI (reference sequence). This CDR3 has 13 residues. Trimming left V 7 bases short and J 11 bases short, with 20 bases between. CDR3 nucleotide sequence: TGTGCCAGCATGACGGACACCGAGAGGGAGCAGTACTTC. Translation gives CASMTDTEREQYF.

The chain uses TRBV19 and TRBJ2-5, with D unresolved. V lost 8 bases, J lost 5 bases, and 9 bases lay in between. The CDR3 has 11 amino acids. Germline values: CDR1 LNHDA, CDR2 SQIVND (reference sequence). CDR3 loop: CASPRWETQYF. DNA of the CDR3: TGTGCCAGTCCGAGGTGGGAGACCCAGTACTTC.

The CDR3, as DNA: TGTGCCAGCAGCCCAATGGACAGTATCACAAGACAGCAGTACTTC. Its translation: CASSPMDSITRQQYF. The rearrangement uses TRBV11-1 and TRBJ2-7; the D gene is possibly TRBD1 (6 bases). Germline V gives CDR1 SGHAT, CDR2 FQDESV (reference sequence). The CDR3 is made up of 15 amino acids. The V end was cut by 5 bases, the J end by 8 bases, with 22 bases between.

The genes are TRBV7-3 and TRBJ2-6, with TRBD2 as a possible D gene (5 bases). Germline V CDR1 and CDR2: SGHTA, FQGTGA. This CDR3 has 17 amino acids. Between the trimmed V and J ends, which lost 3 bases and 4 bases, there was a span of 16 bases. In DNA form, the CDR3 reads TGTGCCAGCAGCTTCGGACTCGAGCCGGGGGGGGCCAACGTCCTGACTTTC. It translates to CASSFGLEPGGANVLTF. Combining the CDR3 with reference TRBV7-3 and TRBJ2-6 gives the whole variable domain GAGVSQTPSNKVTEKGKYVELRCDPISGHTALYWYRQSLGQGPEFLIYFQGTGAADDSGLPNDRFFAVRPEGSVSTLKIQRTERGDSAVYLCASSFGLEPGGANVLTFGAGSRLTVL.

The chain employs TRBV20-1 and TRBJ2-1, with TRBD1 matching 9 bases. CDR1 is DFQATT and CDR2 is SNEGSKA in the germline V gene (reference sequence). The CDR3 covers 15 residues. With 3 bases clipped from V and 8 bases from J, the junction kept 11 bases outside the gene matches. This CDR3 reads CSASRPGQGPDEQFF. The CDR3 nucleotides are TGCAGTGCTAGCAGGCCGGGACAGGGTCCGGATGAGCAGTTCTTC.

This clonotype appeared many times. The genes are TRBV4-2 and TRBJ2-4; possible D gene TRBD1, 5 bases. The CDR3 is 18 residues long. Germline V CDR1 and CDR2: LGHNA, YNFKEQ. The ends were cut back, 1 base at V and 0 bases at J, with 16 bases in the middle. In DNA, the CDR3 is TGTGCCAGCAGCCAAGTCTTCTGGGGCGAAGGAGCCAAAAACATTCAGTACTTC. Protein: CASSQVFWGEGAKNIQYF.